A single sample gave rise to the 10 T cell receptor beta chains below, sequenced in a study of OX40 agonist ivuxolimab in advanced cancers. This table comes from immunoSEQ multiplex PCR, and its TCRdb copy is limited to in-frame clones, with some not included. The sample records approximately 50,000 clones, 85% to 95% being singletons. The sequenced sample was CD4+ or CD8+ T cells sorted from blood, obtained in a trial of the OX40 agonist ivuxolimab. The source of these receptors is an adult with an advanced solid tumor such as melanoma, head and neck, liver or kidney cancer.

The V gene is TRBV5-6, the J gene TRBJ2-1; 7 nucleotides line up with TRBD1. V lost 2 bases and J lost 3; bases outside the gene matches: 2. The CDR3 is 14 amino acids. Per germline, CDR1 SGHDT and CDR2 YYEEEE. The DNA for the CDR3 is TGTGCCAGCAGCTTAAGGGGGCTCTACAATGAGCAGTTCTTC. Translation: CASSLRGLYNEQFF.

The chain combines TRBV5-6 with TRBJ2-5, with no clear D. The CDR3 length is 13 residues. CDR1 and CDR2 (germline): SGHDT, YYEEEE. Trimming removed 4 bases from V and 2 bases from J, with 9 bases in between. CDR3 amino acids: CASSGAGQETQYF. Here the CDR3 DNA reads TGTGCCAGCAGCGGAGCCGGGCAAGAGACCCAGTACTTC.

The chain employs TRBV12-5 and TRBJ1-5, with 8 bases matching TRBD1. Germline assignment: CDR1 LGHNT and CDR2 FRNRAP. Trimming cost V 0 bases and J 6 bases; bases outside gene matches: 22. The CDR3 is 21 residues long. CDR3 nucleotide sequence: TGTGCTAGTGGTTTGGTACCCCCACCCGGGCAGGGGGCTTTTGTAGGTCAGCCCCAGCATTTT. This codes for CASGLVPPPGQGAFVGQPQHF.

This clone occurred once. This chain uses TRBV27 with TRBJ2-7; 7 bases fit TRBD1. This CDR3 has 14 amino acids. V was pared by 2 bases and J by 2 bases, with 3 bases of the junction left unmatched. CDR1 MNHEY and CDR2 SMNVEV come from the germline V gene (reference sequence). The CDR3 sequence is CASSLGTVTYEQYF. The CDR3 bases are TGTGCCAGCAGTTTAGGGACAGTGACCTACGAGCAGTACTTC.

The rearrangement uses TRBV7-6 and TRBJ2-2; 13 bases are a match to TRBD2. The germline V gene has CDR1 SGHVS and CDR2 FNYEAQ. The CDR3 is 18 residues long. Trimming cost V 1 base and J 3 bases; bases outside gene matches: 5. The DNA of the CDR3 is TGTGCCAGCAGCTTAGAGGATGGACTAGCGGGAGACACCGGGGAGCTGTTTTTT. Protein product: CASSLEDGLAGDTGELFF.

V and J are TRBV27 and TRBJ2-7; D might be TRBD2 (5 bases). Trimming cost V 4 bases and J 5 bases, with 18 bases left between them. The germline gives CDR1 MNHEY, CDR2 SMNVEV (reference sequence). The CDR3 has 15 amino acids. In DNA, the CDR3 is TGTGCCAGCAGTTCGATCCCTCCTGCGCGGGACGAGCAGTACTTC. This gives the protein CASSSIPPARDEQYF.

The CDR3 DNA is TGTGCCAGCAGTCCCTCCGAGCGGGAGCCCTACAATGAGCAGTTCTTC. Translating gives CASSPSEREPYNEQFF. The genes are TRBV25-1 and TRBJ2-1; 8 positions match TRBD2. Per germline, CDR1 MGHDK and CDR2 SYGVNS. The trim removed 5 bases at V and 2 bases at J, leaving 8 bases unmatched. CDR3 size: 16 residues.

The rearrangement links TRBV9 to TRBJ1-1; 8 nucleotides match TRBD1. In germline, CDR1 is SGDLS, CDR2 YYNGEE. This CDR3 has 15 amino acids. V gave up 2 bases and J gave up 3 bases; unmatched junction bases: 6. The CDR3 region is CASSVQGAFDTEAFF. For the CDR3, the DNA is TGTGCCAGCAGCGTTCAGGGGGCGTTCGACACTGAAGCTTTCTTT.

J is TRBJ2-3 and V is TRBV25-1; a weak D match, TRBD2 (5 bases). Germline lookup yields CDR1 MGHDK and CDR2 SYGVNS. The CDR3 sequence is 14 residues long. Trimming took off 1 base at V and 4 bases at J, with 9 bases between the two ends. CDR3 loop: CASSEWNGADTQYF. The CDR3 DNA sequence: TGTGCCAGCAGTGAATGGAACGGGGCAGATACGCAGTATTTT.

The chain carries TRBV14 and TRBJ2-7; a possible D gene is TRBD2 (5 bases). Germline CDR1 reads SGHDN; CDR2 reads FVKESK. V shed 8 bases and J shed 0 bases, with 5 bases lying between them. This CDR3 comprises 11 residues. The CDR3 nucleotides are TGTGCCAGCGGGAGCTCCTACGAGCAGTACTTC. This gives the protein CASGSSYEQYF.